This TCR beta chain is from a study of Ad26.COV2.S vaccination and SARS-CoV-2 variants. Study as a whole: A COV1001 Ad26.COV2.S trial-arm participant provided the sample. Findings and caveats of the study: Total T cell responses, in the TCR breadth and depth analyses, may have been underestimated. Placebo recipients had lower spike-specific TCR breadth than vaccine recipients.

CDR1 and CDR2 from the germline V gene are MNHNY and SVGAGI (reference sequence). The CDR3 contains 13 residues. The ends were cut back, 0 bases at V and 8 bases at J, with 8 bases in the middle. Profiling relied on immunoSEQ multiplex PCR, and the TCRdb table lists in-frame clones only, not all of them. The data show about 350,000 clones, about 88% seen once. This sample's treatment: some 20 received Ad26.COV2.S at low or high dose, single or two shots; about 5 received placebo; per-sample allocation not given. Sampling took place 63 days after the first vaccine or placebo injection. This clone has a single count. Its antigen is currently unknown.

This receptor was obtained from a person aged 18-65 years who received the Ad26.COV2.S COVID-19 vaccine or a placebo. This sample comprised peripheral blood, obtained in a trial of Ad26.COV2.S vaccine versus placebo. This chain joins TRBV6-6 and TRBJ2-4; TRBD2 might be the D (5 bases). As DNA, the CDR3 is TGTGCCAGCAGTTACTCCCCGAGGGACATTCAGTACTTC. This encodes CASSYSPRDIQYF.